A single sample is the source of the 17 T cell receptor beta chains below, sequenced in a study of blood T cell repertoires in COVID-19. Profiled with immunoSEQ multiplex PCR; TCRdb holds only in-frame clones, not every one. The repertoire holds some 200,000 clones, with roughly 81% as singletons. What was sequenced was peripheral blood. The source is a man aged 45-65 years who had recovered from COVID-19.

The V gene is TRBV19, the J gene TRBJ2-1, with D tentatively TRBD1 (6 bases). Deletions cut 7 bases from V and 1 base from J, with 14 bases between. Germline V gene lookup returns CDR1 LNHDA and CDR2 SQIVND (reference sequence). The CDR3 runs to 15 residues. The CDR3 DNA reads TGTGCCAGTAAAACAGGGATAGGGTCCTACAATGAGCAGTTCTTC. It yields the protein CASKTGIGSYNEQFF.

CDR3 sequence reads: CASSLGGLAAGEQFF. CDR3 nucleotide sequence: TGTGCCAGCAGCCTCGGCGGACTGGCGGCTGGTGAGCAGTTCTTC. The V and J genes are TRBV27 and TRBJ2-1; a possible D gene is TRBD2 (5 bases). Germline V CDR1 and CDR2: MNHEY, SMNVEV (reference sequence). The CDR3 sequence is 15 residues long. Trimming shortened V by 6 bases and J by 9 bases, and 21 bases separated the two germline ends.

The gene calls are TRBV5-1 and TRBJ2-5; 7 bases are shared with TRBD1. Germline loops: CDR1 SGHRS, CDR2 YFSETQ. The CDR3 is 19 amino acids. Unmatched junction bases numbered 23, after V lost 2 bases and J lost 7 bases. Written as DNA, the CDR3 is TGCGCCAGCAGCTTCTCCGGACAGGCGGGCTTTTCGGAATTGGGGACCCAGTACTTC. This translates into CASSFSGQAGFSELGTQYF.

The V call is TRBV28, the J call TRBJ2-1, with TRBD1 matching 7 bases. The CDR3 is 13 amino acids. After removal of 6 bases from V and 2 bases from J, the junction contained 1 base not matched to a gene. From germline, CDR1 is MDHEN and CDR2 SYDVKM. This CDR3 is CASRGQTYNEQFF. CDR3 bases: TGTGCCAGCAGGGGACAGACCTACAATGAGCAGTTCTTC.

The chain combines TRBV6-1 with TRBJ1-2; D remains ambiguous. The ends were cut back, 5 bases at V and 8 bases at J, with 18 bases in the middle. The CDR3 is 14 residues long. CDR1 is MNHNS, CDR2 SASEGT, per germline. The CDR3 here is CASSPGGRAEGYTF. In DNA form, the CDR3 reads TGTGCCAGCAGTCCCGGAGGGAGGGCGGAAGGCTACACCTTC.

This rearrangement joins TRBV6-5 to TRBJ1-5; TRBD1 aligns across 7 bases. Germline values: CDR1 MNHEY, CDR2 SVGAGI. This CDR3 comprises 14 residues. With 5 bases clipped from V and 6 bases from J, the junction kept 7 bases outside the gene matches. The CDR3 bases are TGTGCCAGCAGTCTTGCAGGGGGAAGTCAGCCCCAGCATTTT. This translates into CASSLAGGSQPQHF.

V gene TRBV7-9 combines with J gene TRBJ2-4; 7 bases align to TRBD1. Per germline, CDR1 SEHNR and CDR2 FQNEAQ (reference sequence). Germline trimming cut 5 bases from V and 0 bases from J; bases unmatched to any gene: 4. The CDR3 has 15 residues. The CDR3 reads CASSQQGQAKNIQYF. In nucleotides, the CDR3 is TGTGCCAGCAGCCAACAGGGGCAAGCCAAAAACATTCAGTACTTC.

The CDR3 region has the DNA TGTGCCAGCAGCGGCGGGGTAGCGGGAGAAACCTACGAGCAGTACTTC. Amino acids: CASSGGVAGETYEQYF. This sequence joins TRBV5-5 and TRBJ2-7; 9 bases align to TRBD2. V trimming: 4 bases; J trimming: 2 bases; junction bases outside the gene matches: 10. The germline gives CDR1 SGHKS, CDR2 YYEKEE (reference sequence). This CDR3 contains 16 residues.

V is TRBV2 and J is TRBJ1-5; D remains ambiguous. V lost 1 base, J lost 0 bases, and 7 bases lay in between. Germline V CDR1 and CDR2: SNHLY, FYNNEI. This CDR3 is 15 amino acids long. CDR3: CASSEGHNSNQPQHF. In nucleotides, the CDR3 is TGTGCCAGCAGTGAAGGGCATAATAGCAATCAGCCCCAGCATTTT.

This clone has a handful of counts. This chain connects TRBV6-5 to TRBJ1-1; 9 bases are a match to TRBD1. This CDR3 has 13 residues. V shed 5 bases and J 8 bases; nucleotides not matched to a gene: 6. The germline V gene has CDR1 MNHEY and CDR2 SVGAGI. CDR3 residues: CASSRVDRGEAFF. CDR3 DNA: TGTGCCAGCAGTCGAGTGGACAGGGGCGAAGCTTTCTTT.

This clone occurred a few times. V is TRBV27 and J is TRBJ2-1; no firm D call. Deletions cut 6 bases from V and 8 bases from J, with 20 bases between. CDR1 is MNHEY and CDR2 is SMNVEV in the germline V gene (reference sequence). This CDR3 is built from 15 residues. The CDR3 sequence is CASRQIDKIFHEQFF. As DNA, the CDR3 is TGTGCCAGCAGACAAATCGACAAGATTTTTCATGAGCAGTTCTTC.

Only a few counts were recorded for this clone. Other DNA sequences within the sample encode an identical CDR3. V is TRBV9 and J is TRBJ2-2; 8 nucleotides align to TRBD1. Germline trimming cut 5 bases from V and 1 base from J; bases unmatched to any gene: 4. CDR3 length: 15 amino acids. CDR1 and CDR2 (germline): SGDLS, YYNGEE. The CDR3 DNA sequence: TGTGCCAGCAGTCCGGGACAGGTGAACACCGGGGAGCTGTTTTTT. Translating it yields CASSPGQVNTGELFF.

The genes are TRBV28 and TRBJ1-3, with unresolved D. Germline V CDR1 and CDR2: MDHEN, SYDVKM. Trimming took off 3 bases at V and 2 bases at J, with 2 bases between the two ends. The CDR3 extends over 12 amino acids. The CDR3 bases are TGTGCCAGCAGTTTCACTGGAAACACCATATATTTT. This codes for CASSFTGNTIYF.

The chain joins TRBV28 to TRBJ1-6, with TRBD1 identical over 9 bases. With V trimmed by 2 bases and J by 6 bases, 2 bases remained unmatched. Germline assignment: CDR1 MDHEN and CDR2 SYDVKM. The CDR3 is made up of 15 amino acids. CDR3 sequence reads: CASSLLDRGNSPLHF. CDR3 DNA sequence: TGTGCCAGCAGTTTACTGGACAGGGGTAATTCACCCCTCCACTTT.

This chain connects TRBV19 to TRBJ1-2; 10 nucleotides line up with TRBD1. From germline, CDR1 is LNHDA and CDR2 SQIVND (reference sequence). This CDR3 is 14 amino acids long. V dropped 9 bases and J dropped 5; count of bases not matched to a gene: 9. In nucleotides, the CDR3 is TGTGCCAGCTGGCGGACAGGGGGAAATTATGGCTACACCTTC. Encoded protein: CASWRTGGNYGYTF.

The chain carries TRBV28 and TRBJ1-2, with 9 bases identical to TRBD1. This CDR3 contains 15 residues. Germline V CDR1 and CDR2: MDHEN, SYDVKM. J was trimmed by 2 bases and V by 4 bases; bases with no gene match: 5. The CDR3 region is CASSYPTGGNYGYTF. The CDR3 DNA reads as TGTGCCAGCAGTTACCCGACAGGGGGAAACTATGGCTACACCTTC.

The CDR3, as DNA: TGTGCCAGCAGCTCGACAGGGGGCTCGGCTGTGGGGGCCAACGTCCTGACTTTC. The encoded protein is CASSSTGGSAVGANVLTF. The V call is TRBV7-9, the J call TRBJ2-6; 10 positions agree with TRBD1. The CDR3 is 18 residues long. CDR1 is SEHNR and CDR2 is FQNEAQ in the germline V gene (reference sequence). With 4 bases clipped from V and 4 bases from J, the junction kept 10 bases outside the gene matches.